The present entry profiles one T cell receptor beta chain with its context. No cognate antigen has been identified for it. Base-call qualities are not available, and no considerably larger clone is one nucleotide away. The study tested focal radiation therapy combined with CTLA-4 blockade (ipilimumab) in patients with chemo-refractory metastatic non-small-cell lung cancer. This sample is drawn from a study of radiotherapy plus CTLA-4 blockade in lung cancer (dated by TCRdb to between 2017 and 2018). Background on the whole study: Among enrolled patients, around 18% had an objective response and 25% to 35% reached disease control. Here is what the overall study found, with its caveats: After treatment with radiotherapy and ipilimumab, TCR clones that originated in tumors expanded in peripheral blood. Increased serum interferon-beta after radiation, together with early dynamic changes in blood T cell clones, were reported to be the strongest predictors of response.

The protocol used for the library was the immunoSEQ multiplex PCR assay. Here the immuneACCESS table is served through TCRdb, limited to in-frame sequences with V and J called. Missing clones are a known gap in these copies; in checked studies unresolved V genes cover under half, and the rest lacks a known reason. A total of around 71,000 clones appear in this sample, about 72% of them only once. The ten biggest clones cover 16% of the sample. Sequencing used peripheral blood, obtained from a patient treated with radiotherapy plus ipilimumab. The receptor was isolated from a human donor with non-small cell lung cancer whose response to radiotherapy plus ipilimumab could not be evaluated. Some clones in this sample may be carry-over from other donors' samples.

This receptor has the CDR3 CASRTGAWQETQYF. The nucleotides read TGTGCCAGCAGGACAGGGGCCTGGCAAGAGACCCAGTACTTC. The chain is encoded by TRBV6-1 joined to TRBJ2-5, and 8 junction bases match TRBD1. From a lookup of the germline V gene, CDR1 and CDR2 are MNHNS and SASEGT. The CDR3 goes from the cysteine to the phenylalanine over 14 residues. Solely the CDR3 DNA is kept, with 42 bases framed from the first base. V loses 6 bases at its end and J loses 2 bases; junction bases beyond the gene matches: 5.